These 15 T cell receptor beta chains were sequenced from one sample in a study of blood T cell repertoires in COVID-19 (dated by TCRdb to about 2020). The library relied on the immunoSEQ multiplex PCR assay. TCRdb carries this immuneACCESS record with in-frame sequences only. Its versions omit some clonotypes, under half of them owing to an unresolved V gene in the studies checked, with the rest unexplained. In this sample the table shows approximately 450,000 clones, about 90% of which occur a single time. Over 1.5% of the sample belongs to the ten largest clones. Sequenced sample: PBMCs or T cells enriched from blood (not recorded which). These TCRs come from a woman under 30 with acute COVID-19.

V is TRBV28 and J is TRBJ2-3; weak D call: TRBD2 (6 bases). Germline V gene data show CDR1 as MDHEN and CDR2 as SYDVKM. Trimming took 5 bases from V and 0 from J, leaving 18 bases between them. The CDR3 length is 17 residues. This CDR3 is CASSDRHAGTSTDTQYF. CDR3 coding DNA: TGTGCCAGCAGTGACCGGCACGCGGGAACGAGCACAGATACGCAGTATTTT.

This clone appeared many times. CDR3 region: CATSRDRQGSEKLFF. Here the CDR3 DNA reads TGTGCCACCAGCAGAGATCGCCAGGGGTCTGAAAAACTGTTTTTT. The chain has TRBV15 and TRBJ1-4; tentatively, D is TRBD1 (6 bases). Trimming removed 0 bases at V and 7 bases at J, with 12 bases between. This CDR3 contains 15 residues. The V gene's germline CDR1 is LNHNV and CDR2 YYDKDF (reference sequence). Combining the CDR3 with reference TRBV15 and TRBJ1-4 gives the whole variable domain DAMVIQNPRYQVTQFGKPVTLSCSQTLNHNVMYWYQQKSSQAPKLLFHYYDKDFNNEADTPDNFQSRRPNTSFCFLDIRSPGLGDTAMYLCATSRDRQGSEKLFFGSGTQLSVL.

The CDR3 here is CASSRAAGEEKLFF. CDR3 nucleotides: TGTGCCAGCAGTCGGGCTGCGGGGGAAGAAAAACTGTTTTTT. The chain carries TRBV6-5 and TRBJ1-4; perhaps TRBD1 as D (5 bases). The V gene's germline CDR1 is MNHEY and CDR2 SVGAGI. The CDR3 loop spans 14 amino acids. Trimming removed 5 bases at V and 8 bases at J, with 15 bases between.

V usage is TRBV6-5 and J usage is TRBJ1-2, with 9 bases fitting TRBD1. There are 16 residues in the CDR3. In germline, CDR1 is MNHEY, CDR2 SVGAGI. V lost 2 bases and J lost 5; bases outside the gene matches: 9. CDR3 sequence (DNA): TGTGCCAGCAGTTACCGGACAGGGGTTGGGGTGTATGGCTACACCTTC. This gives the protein CASSYRTGVGVYGYTF.

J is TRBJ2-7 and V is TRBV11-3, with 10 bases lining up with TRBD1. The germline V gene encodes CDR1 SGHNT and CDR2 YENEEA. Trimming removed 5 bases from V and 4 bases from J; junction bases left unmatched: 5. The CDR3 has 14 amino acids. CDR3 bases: TGTGCCAGCAGCCCAGGACAGGGGGGGTACGAGCAGTACTTC. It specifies CASSPGQGGYEQYF.

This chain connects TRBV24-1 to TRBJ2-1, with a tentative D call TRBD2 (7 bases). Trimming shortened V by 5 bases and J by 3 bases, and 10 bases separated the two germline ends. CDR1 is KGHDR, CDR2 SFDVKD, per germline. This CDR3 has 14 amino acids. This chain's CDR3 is CATSVGGGYNEQFF. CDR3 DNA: TGTGCCACCAGTGTAGGGGGGGGCTACAATGAGCAGTTCTTC.

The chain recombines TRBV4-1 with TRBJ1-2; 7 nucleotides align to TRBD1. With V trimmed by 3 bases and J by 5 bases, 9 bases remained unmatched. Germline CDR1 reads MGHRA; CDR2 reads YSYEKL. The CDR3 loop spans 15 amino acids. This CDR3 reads CASSHADPGGYGYTF. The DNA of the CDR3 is TGCGCCAGCAGCCATGCCGACCCAGGGGGATATGGCTACACCTTC.

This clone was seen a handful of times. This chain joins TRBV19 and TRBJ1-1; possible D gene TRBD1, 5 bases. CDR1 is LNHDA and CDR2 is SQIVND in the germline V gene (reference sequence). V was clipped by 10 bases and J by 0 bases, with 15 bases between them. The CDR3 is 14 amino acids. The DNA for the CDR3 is TGTGCCACCGCACCTGGGGGGGTGAACACTGAAGCTTTCTTT. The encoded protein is CATAPGGVNTEAFF.

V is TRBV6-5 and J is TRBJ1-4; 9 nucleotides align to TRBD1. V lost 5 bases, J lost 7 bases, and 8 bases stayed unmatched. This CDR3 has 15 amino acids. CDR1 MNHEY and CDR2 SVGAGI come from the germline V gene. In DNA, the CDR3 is TGTGCCAGCAGTCGGACCGGGACAGGGTCTGAAAAACTGTTTTTT. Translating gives CASSRTGTGSEKLFF.

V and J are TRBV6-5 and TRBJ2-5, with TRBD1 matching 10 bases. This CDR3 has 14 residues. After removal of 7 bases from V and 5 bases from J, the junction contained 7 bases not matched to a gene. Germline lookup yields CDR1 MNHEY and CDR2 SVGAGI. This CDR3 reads CASNNRDRGETQYF. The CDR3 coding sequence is TGTGCCAGCAACAACCGGGACAGGGGCGAGACCCAGTACTTC.

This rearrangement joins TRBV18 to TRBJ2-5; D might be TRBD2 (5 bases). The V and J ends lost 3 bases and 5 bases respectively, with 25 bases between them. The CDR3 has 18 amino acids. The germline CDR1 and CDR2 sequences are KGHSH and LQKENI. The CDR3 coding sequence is TGTGCCAGCTCACCCCTACACGACATTCGCCTAGCCAGGGAGACCCAGTACTTC. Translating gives CASSPLHDIRLARETQYF.

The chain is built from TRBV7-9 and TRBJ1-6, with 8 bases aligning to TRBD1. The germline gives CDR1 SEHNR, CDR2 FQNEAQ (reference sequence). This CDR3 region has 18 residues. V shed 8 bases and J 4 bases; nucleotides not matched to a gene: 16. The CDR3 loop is CASQGGQGVNVYNSPLHF. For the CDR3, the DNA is TGTGCCAGCCAAGGTGGACAGGGCGTCAATGTATATAATTCACCCCTCCACTTT.

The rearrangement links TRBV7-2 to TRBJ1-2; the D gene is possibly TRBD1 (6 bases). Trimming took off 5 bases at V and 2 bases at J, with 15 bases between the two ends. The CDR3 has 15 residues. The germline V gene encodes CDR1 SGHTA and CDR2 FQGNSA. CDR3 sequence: CASSPHLGQNYGYTF. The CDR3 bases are TGTGCCAGCAGCCCTCACCTTGGACAGAACTATGGCTACACCTTC.

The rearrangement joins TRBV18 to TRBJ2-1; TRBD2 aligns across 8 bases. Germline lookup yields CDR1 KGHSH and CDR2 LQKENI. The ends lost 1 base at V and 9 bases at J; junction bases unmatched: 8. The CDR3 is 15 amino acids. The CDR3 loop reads CASSPQNSGNGEQFF. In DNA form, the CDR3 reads TGTGCCAGCTCACCACAGAATAGCGGGAACGGTGAGCAGTTCTTC.

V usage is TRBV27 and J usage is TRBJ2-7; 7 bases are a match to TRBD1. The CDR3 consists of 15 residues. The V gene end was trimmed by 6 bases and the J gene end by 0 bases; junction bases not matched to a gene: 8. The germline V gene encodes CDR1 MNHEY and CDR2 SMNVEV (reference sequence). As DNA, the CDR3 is TGTGCCAGCAGATATTCGACAGGGAGCTCCTACGAGCAGTACTTC. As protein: CASRYSTGSSYEQYF.